The clone carrying this T cell receptor beta chain came up many times. Its antigen is still unknown. There are 18 residues in the CDR3. Trimming at V came to 1 base and at J to 2 bases, leaving 6 bases not matched to a gene. Germline V gene sequence: CDR1 LGHNA, CDR2 YSLEER. This sample is drawn from a study of CD8+CD57+ T cells in acquired aplastic anemia. Study overall: Sorted CD4+ and CD8+ cells yielded DNA averaging roughly 3.3 ug. CD4+ cell libraries from healthy donors averaged approximately 9.8 million reads.

The template used for profiling TCR beta VDJ and CDR3 was genomic DNA. A single record per CDR3 protein comes from TCRdb applying MiXCR to the reads. The data hold roughly 420,000 distinct CDR3 sequences, with under 80% observed a single time. Whole-study results and caveats: Patients did not significantly differ from controls in CD8+ Simpson's diversity. Both patients and controls carried the same twenty-nine CD8+ CDR3 sequences.

This clonotype was obtained from a human donor in good health, serving as a control. Sample: sorted CD4+, CD8+, or CD8+CD57+ T cells (not recorded which) from PBMCs. The chain joins TRBV4-3 to TRBJ2-3, with TRBD2 identical over 13 bases. The CDR3 DNA reads TGCGCCAGCAGCCAAGGACTCGGACTAGCGGGGGTCACAGATACGCAGTATTTT. It translates to CASSQGLGLAGVTDTQYF.